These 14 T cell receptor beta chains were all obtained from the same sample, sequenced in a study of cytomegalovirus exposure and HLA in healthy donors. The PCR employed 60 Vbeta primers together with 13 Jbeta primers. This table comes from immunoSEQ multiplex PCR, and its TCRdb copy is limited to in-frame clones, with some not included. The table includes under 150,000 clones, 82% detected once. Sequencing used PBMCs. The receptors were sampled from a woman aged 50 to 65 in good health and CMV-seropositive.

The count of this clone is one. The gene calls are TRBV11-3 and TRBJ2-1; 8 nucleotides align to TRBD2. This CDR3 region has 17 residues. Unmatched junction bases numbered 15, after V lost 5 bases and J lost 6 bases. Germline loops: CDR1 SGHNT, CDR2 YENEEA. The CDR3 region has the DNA TGTGCCAGCAGCGCCAACTTGGGACTAGAAAGACCCAATGAGCAGTTCTTC. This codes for CASSANLGLERPNEQFF.

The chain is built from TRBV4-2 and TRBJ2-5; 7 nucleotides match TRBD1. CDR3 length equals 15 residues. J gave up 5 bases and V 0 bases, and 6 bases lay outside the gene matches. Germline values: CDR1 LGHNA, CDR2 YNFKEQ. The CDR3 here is CASSQERTGSETQYF. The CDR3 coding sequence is TGTGCCAGCAGCCAAGAAAGGACAGGTTCGGAGACCCAGTACTTC.

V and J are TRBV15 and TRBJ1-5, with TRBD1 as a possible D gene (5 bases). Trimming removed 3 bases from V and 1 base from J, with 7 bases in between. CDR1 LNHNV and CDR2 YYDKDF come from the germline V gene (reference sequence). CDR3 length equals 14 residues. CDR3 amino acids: CATSSRVSNQPQHF. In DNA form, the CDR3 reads TGTGCCACCAGCAGCAGGGTCAGCAATCAGCCCCAGCATTTT.

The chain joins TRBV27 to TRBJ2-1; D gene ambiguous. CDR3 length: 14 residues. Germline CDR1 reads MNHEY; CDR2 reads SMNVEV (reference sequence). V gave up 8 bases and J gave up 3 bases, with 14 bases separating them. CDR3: CASASEILYNEQFF. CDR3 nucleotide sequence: TGTGCCAGCGCTTCGGAGATTCTCTACAATGAGCAGTTCTTC.

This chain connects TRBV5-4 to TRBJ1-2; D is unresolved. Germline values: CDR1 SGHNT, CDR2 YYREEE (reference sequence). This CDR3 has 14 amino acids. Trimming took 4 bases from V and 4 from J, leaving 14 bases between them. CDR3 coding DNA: TGTGCCAGCAGCCGCGCGGAATCAGCCTATGGCTACACCTTC. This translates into CASSRAESAYGYTF.

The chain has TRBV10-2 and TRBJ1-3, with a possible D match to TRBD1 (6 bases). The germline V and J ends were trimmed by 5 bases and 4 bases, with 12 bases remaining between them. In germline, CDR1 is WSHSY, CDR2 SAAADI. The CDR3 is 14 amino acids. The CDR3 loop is CASSRTVKGNTIYF. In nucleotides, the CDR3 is TGCGCCAGCAGTCGGACAGTTAAAGGAAACACCATATATTTT.

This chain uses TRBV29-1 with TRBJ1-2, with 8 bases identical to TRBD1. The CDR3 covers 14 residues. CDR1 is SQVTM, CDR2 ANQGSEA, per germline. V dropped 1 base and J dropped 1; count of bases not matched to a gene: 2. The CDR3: CSVEVTGGNYGYTF. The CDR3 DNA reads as TGCAGCGTTGAAGTCACAGGGGGTAACTATGGCTACACCTTC.

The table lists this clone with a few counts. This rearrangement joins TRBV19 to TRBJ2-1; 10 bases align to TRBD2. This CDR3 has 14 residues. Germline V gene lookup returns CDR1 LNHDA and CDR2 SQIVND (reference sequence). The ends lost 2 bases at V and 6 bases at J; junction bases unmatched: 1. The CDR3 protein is CASSILAGGNEQFF. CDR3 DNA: TGTGCCAGTAGTATATTAGCGGGGGGCAATGAGCAGTTCTTC. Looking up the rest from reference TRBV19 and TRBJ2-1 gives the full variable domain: DGGITQSPKYLFRKEGQNVTLSCEQNLNHDAMYWYRQDPGQGLRLIYYSQIVNDFQKGDIAEGYSVSREKKESFPLTVTSAQKNPTAFYLCASSILAGGNEQFFGPGTRLTVL.

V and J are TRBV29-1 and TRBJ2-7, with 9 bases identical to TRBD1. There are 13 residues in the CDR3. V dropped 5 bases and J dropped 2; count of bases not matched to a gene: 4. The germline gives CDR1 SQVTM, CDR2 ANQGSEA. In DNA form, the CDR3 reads TGCAGCGTTTCCGGGACAGGGCCCTACGAGCAGTACTTC. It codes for CSVSGTGPYEQYF.

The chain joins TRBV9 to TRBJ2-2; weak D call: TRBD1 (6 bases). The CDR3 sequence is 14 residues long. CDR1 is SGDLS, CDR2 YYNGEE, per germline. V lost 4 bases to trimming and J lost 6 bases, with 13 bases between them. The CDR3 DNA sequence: TGTGCCAGCAGCTCACACCGACAGGCCGGGGAGCTGTTTTTT. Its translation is CASSSHRQAGELFF.

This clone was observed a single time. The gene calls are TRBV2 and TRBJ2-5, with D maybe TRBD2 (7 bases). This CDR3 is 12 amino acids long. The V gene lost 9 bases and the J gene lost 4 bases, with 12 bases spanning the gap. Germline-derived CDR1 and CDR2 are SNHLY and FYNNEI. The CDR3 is CARRGGSETQYF. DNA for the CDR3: TGTGCCAGAAGGGGGGGGTCAGAGACCCAGTACTTC.

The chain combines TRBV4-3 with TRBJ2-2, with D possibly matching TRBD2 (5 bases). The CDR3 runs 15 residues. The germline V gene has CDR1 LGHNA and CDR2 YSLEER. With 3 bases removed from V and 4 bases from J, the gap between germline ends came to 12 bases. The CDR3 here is CASSHGTRGTGELFF. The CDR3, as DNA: TGCGCCAGCAGCCATGGTACTAGAGGCACCGGGGAGCTGTTTTTT.

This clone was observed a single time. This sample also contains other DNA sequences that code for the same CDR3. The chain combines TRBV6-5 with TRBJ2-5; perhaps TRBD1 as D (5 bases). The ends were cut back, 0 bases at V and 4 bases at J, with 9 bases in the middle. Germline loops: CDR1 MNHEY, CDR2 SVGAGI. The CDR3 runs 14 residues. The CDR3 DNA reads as TGTGCCAGCAGTTACTCAGCAGGGCGAGAGACCCAGTACTTC. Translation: CASSYSAGRETQYF.

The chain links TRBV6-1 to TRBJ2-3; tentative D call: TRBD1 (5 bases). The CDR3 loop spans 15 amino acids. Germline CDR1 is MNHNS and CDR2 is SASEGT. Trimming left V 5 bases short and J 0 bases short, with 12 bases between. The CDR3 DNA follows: TGTGCCAGCAGTCCCCGACAGACTAGCACAGATACGCAGTATTTT. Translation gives CASSPRQTSTDTQYF.